Below are 11 T cell receptor beta chains sequenced from a single sample in a study of CD8 T cells in Susac syndrome. Random hexamers were used to reverse transcribe the RNA input (about 0.5 to 1 ug). Via MiXCR, TCRdb re-called the immunoSEQ multiplex PCR reads, giving one row per CDR3 protein. The sample includes around 80,000 distinct CDR3 sequences, 90% to 95% of them seen just once. The source material was CD8+ T cells from PBMCs. These receptors came from a human donor with Susac syndrome.

This clonotype was seen a single time. The gene calls are TRBV7-4 and TRBJ1-2; perhaps TRBD1 as D (5 bases). Germline-derived CDR1 and CDR2 are SGHVT and SQSDAQ. V was clipped by 2 bases and J by 3 bases, with 37 bases between them. CDR3 length: 23 residues. The CDR3 region has the DNA TGTGCCAGCAGCTTATCGAGGTTGGGCCGAGCCGCAGTAGACCGGACACTCGACTATGGCTACACCTTC. Translating gives CASSLSRLGRAAVDRTLDYGYTF.

The J gene is TRBJ2-7, the V gene TRBV28, with TRBD1 matching 8 bases. This CDR3 contains 16 residues. V dropped 6 bases and J dropped 4; count of bases not matched to a gene: 14. Per the germline V gene, CDR1 is MDHEN and CDR2 is SYDVKM. In nucleotides, the CDR3 is TGTGCCAGCAGGCTAATATTTGAAACAGGGGGGTACGAGCAGTACTTC. Amino acids: CASRLIFETGGYEQYF.

This clonotype was seen only once. The V gene is TRBV27, the J gene TRBJ2-3; D may be TRBD1 (6 bases). Looked up from germline, CDR1 is MNHEY and CDR2 is SMNVEV (reference sequence). Trimming took off 2 bases at V and 0 bases at J, with 9 bases between the two ends. This CDR3 has 15 amino acids. CDR3 sequence (DNA): TGTGCCAGCAGTTTACAGGGGTACAGCACAGATACGCAGTATTTT. This codes for CASSLQGYSTDTQYF.

The DNA for the CDR3 is TGTGCCAGCAGCGTAGGGCTAGCCAAAAACATTCAGTACTTC. Amino acid sequence: CASSVGLAKNIQYF. V usage is TRBV9 and J usage is TRBJ2-4, with D unresolved. V shed 0 bases and J shed 0 bases, with 4 bases lying between them. The CDR3 totals 14 residues. Germline V gene lookup returns CDR1 SGDLS and CDR2 YYNGEE. The variable domain in full, with the rest retrieved from reference TRBV9 and TRBJ2-4, is DSGVTQTPKHLITATGQRVTLRCSPRSGDLSVYWYQQSLDQGLQFLIQYYNGEERAKGNILERFSAQQFPDLHSELNLSSLELGDSALYFCASSVGLAKNIQYFGAGTRLSVL.

The chain joins TRBV11-2 to TRBJ2-7, with D perhaps TRBD1 (6 bases). The V end lost 3 bases, the J end lost 3 bases, and 12 bases lay between the germline ends. Germline CDR1 is SGHAT and CDR2 is FQNNGV. This CDR3 is built from 14 residues. CDR3 in DNA: TGTGCCAGCAGCTTTAATACACAGGGCTACGAGCAGTACTTC. Translating gives CASSFNTQGYEQYF.

The chain links TRBV9 to TRBJ2-7, with D possibly being TRBD2 (5 bases). Germline V gene lookup returns CDR1 SGDLS and CDR2 YYNGEE. This CDR3 contains 17 residues. Trimming left V 0 bases short and J 0 bases short, with 16 bases between. CDR3: CASSVAKDLGSSYEQYF. The DNA for the CDR3 is TGTGCCAGCAGCGTAGCTAAAGACCTGGGGAGCTCCTACGAGCAGTACTTC.

The rearrangement joins TRBV5-6 to TRBJ1-4; weak D call: TRBD1 (5 bases). Germline V gene sequence: CDR1 SGHDT, CDR2 YYEEEE. The CDR3 length is 17 residues. Trimming shortened V by 0 bases and J by 0 bases, and 12 bases separated the two germline ends. CDR3 residues: CASSLGAWGATNEKLFF. Written as DNA, the CDR3 is TGTGCCAGCAGCTTGGGAGCTTGGGGCGCAACTAATGAAAAACTGTTTTTT.

This clonotype was seen a single time. The V gene is TRBV19, the J gene TRBJ2-7; TRBD1 agrees at 8 bases. CDR3 length: 14 amino acids. CDR1 is LNHDA, CDR2 SQIVND, per germline (reference sequence). With V trimmed by 4 bases and J by 1 base, 3 bases remained unmatched. The CDR3 is CASSNQGASYEQYF. The CDR3 DNA sequence: TGTGCCAGTAGTAACCAGGGGGCATCCTACGAGCAGTACTTC.

The rearrangement joins TRBV15 to TRBJ2-1, with 7 nucleotides matching TRBD1. The V segment lost 6 bases and the J segment 5 bases; nucleotides outside the gene matches: 10. The CDR3 contains 15 residues. Germline V gene lookup returns CDR1 LNHNV and CDR2 YYDKDF (reference sequence). In nucleotides, the CDR3 is TGTGCCACCAGTAGGTTTGCTGGGACAGACAATGAGCAGTTCTTC. Protein: CATSRFAGTDNEQFF.

This chain connects TRBV7-6 to TRBJ1-5; D is undetermined. V lost 5 bases and J lost 0, with 11 bases in between. CDR1 and CDR2 (germline): SGHVS, FNYEAQ. The CDR3 loop spans 15 amino acids. In DNA, the CDR3 is TGTGCCAGCAGCCCCAGTGGCTTTAGCAATCAGCCCCAGCATTTT. Its protein is CASSPSGFSNQPQHF.

This sequence joins TRBV27 and TRBJ1-2; 9 nucleotides match TRBD1. Germline CDR1 is MNHEY and CDR2 is SMNVEV (reference sequence). The V and J ends lost 5 bases and 1 base, in that order; junction bases with no gene match: 23. This CDR3 is built from 21 residues. The CDR3 loop is CASSLVRRGFLQGALNYGYTF. The CDR3 DNA follows: TGTGCCAGCAGTCTGGTTCGTCGGGGATTCCTACAGGGGGCGCTTAACTATGGCTACACCTTC.